What follows are 17 T cell receptor beta chains derived from one specimen sequenced in a study of blood T cells in healthy people across ages. The second PCR ran roughly 7 to 11 cycles with a sample-barcoded 5' primer and J-beta primers. TCRdb re-called the 5' RACE reads with MiXCR, one entry per CDR3 protein. The sample lists 800,000 or so distinct CDR3 sequences; more than 20% were seen once. The same sample was also studied in work on T cells of mothers and their children.

Sequenced: blood. These receptors were taken from a boy aged 5-17 years in good health.

This clonotype turned up a few times. The genes are TRBV4-1 and TRBJ2-1; the D is unclear. The V gene's germline CDR1 is MGHRA and CDR2 YSYEKL. The CDR3 extends over 15 amino acids. The V gene lost 1 base and the J gene lost 2 bases, with 9 bases spanning the gap. The CDR3 DNA sequence: TGCGCCAGCAGCCAAGGGTTGATTACCTACAATGAGCAGTTCTTC. As protein: CASSQGLITYNEQFF.

There are a few counts of this clonotype. The chain combines TRBV29-1 with TRBJ1-2; no clear D gene. The CDR3 runs 14 residues. Germline lookup yields CDR1 SQVTM and CDR2 ANQGSEA. The V end lost 4 bases, the J end lost 0 bases, and 12 bases lay between the germline ends. Here the CDR3 reads CSVGAARTNYGYTF. CDR3 nucleotide sequence: TGCAGCGTTGGGGCAGCGCGTACTAACTATGGCTACACCTTC.

The gene calls are TRBV7-6 and TRBJ2-5, with 8 bases aligning to TRBD2. This CDR3 is built from 17 residues. Unmatched junction bases numbered 15, after V lost 5 bases and J lost 4 bases. Per the germline V gene, CDR1 is SGHVS and CDR2 is FNYEAQ. In DNA form, the CDR3 reads TGTGCCAGCAGCAATCCCGGGTCTAGCGGGTACCCAGAGACCCAGTACTTC. This gives the protein CASSNPGSSGYPETQYF.

The chain joins TRBV20-1 to TRBJ2-5; 12 bases map to TRBD2. The end of the DNA aligns better with TRBJ2-7, so the J call may be wrong. CDR3 length: 14 residues. Per germline, CDR1 DFQATT and CDR2 SNEGSKA (reference sequence). The DNA of the CDR3 is TGCAGTGCTCCTCTAGCGGGAGGGCTATACGAGCAGTACTTC. As protein: CSAPLAGGLYEQYF.

The chain links TRBV3-1 to TRBJ2-1, with 13 bases aligning to TRBD2. The germline CDR1 and CDR2 sequences are LGHDT and YNNKEL (reference sequence). CDR3 length: 18 amino acids. V shed 6 bases, J shed 1 base, and the junction held 9 bases outside the gene matches. CDR3 amino acids: CASSTGTSGASSYNEQFF. The DNA of the CDR3 is TGTGCCAGCAGTACAGGGACTAGCGGGGCTAGTTCCTACAATGAGCAGTTCTTC.

The V call is TRBV9, the J call TRBJ2-1; D gene ambiguous. Germline values: CDR1 SGDLS, CDR2 YYNGEE. The V end was cut by 2 bases, the J end by 6 bases, with 24 bases between. The length of the CDR3 is 18 residues. The CDR3 loop is CASSVSSAVALSRNEQFF. CDR3 nucleotides: TGTGCCAGCAGCGTGAGTAGTGCGGTGGCACTCAGTCGCAATGAGCAGTTCTTC.

A few counts support this clonotype. A much larger clone lies a single base off, so this may be a read error. The chain recombines TRBV20-1 with TRBJ1-1, with 9 bases lining up with TRBD1. This CDR3 is built from 13 residues. Germline V gene data show CDR1 as DFQATT and CDR2 as SNEGSKA (reference sequence). The CDR3 DNA reads as TGCGGTGCTAGAGGGACAGGGTATACTGAAGCTTTCTTT. As protein: CGARGTGYTEAFF.

The chain combines TRBV4-3 with TRBJ1-4; no clear D. This CDR3 has 15 residues. The V and J ends lost 0 bases and 7 bases respectively, with 12 bases between them. The germline V gene encodes CDR1 LGHNA and CDR2 YSLEER. The CDR3 coding sequence is TGCGCCAGCAGCCAAGATTCACGAGGCGGTGAAAAACTGTTTTTT. It translates to CASSQDSRGGEKLFF.

This chain links TRBV6-5 with TRBJ2-7, with 10 bases matching TRBD1. V shed 6 bases, J shed 5 bases, and the junction held 7 bases outside the gene matches. In germline, CDR1 is MNHEY, CDR2 SVGAGI. The CDR3 covers 14 residues. The CDR3 loop is CASRRQGARNEQYF. The CDR3 DNA reads as TGTGCCAGCAGGAGACAGGGGGCGCGTAACGAGCAGTACTTC.

This chain connects TRBV13 to TRBJ2-7, with 11 bases aligning to TRBD2. Trimming took 5 bases from V and 0 from J; bases not matched to a gene: 9. This CDR3 has 17 amino acids. Germline CDR1 is PRHDT and CDR2 is FYEKMQ (reference sequence). The DNA for the CDR3 is TGTGCCAGCAGCCCGAGAAATGGACTAGCGGGCTCCTACGAGCAGTACTTC. Translated: CASSPRNGLAGSYEQYF.

CDR3 nucleotides: TGTGCCAGCAGCCCCGGACTAGACGCAACGCAGTATTTT. It translates to CASSPGLDATQYF. This chain links TRBV7-2 with TRBJ2-3; 7 bases agree with TRBD2. CDR1 is SGHTA and CDR2 is FQGNSA in the germline V gene. Trimming cost V 5 bases and J 9 bases; bases outside gene matches: 8. This CDR3 is built from 13 residues. Full variable domain (rest looked up from reference TRBV7-2 and TRBJ2-3): GAGVSQSPSNKVTEKGKDVELRCDPISGHTALYWYRQSLGQGLEFLIYFQGNSAPDKSGLPSDRFSAERTGGSVSTLTIQRTQQEDSAVYLCASSPGLDATQYFGPGTRLTVL.

This clonotype was seen only a few times. The CDR3 sequence is CASSPPGGYADTQYF. CDR3 in DNA: TGTGCCAGCTCACCACCTGGCGGGTACGCAGATACGCAGTATTTT. The V gene is TRBV18, the J gene TRBJ2-3; a possible D gene is TRBD2 (5 bases). CDR1 is KGHSH, CDR2 LQKENI, per germline. The CDR3 extends over 15 amino acids. Trimming cost V 0 bases and J 4 bases, with 11 bases left between them. The full variable domain, in which reference TRBV18 and TRBJ2-3 provide the parts outside the CDR3, is NAGVMQNPRHLVRRRGQEARLRCSPMKGHSHVYWYRQLPEEGLKFMVYLQKENIIDESGMPKERFSAEFPKEGPSILRIQQVVRGDSAAYFCASSPPGGYADTQYFGPGTRLTVL.

This chain connects TRBV3-1 to TRBJ2-6; no clear D. V was pared by 1 base and J by 0 bases, with 16 bases between. The CDR3 totals 19 residues. Germline V gene sequence: CDR1 LGHDT, CDR2 YNNKEL (reference sequence). The CDR3, as DNA: TGTGCCAGCAGCCAAGTGTCCAGCCATGTAACCTCTGGGGCCAACGTCCTGACTTTC. Translation: CASSQVSSHVTSGANVLTF. Complete variable domain (other parts from reference TRBV3-1 and TRBJ2-6): DTAVSQTPKYLVTQMGNDKSIKCEQNLGHDTMYWYKQDSKKFLKIMFSYNNKELIINETVPNRFSPKSPDKAHLNLHINSLELGDSAVYFCASSQVSSHVTSGANVLTFGAGSRLTVL.

The genes are TRBV27 and TRBJ2-5, with 9 positions matching TRBD1. CDR1 and CDR2 from the germline V gene are MNHEY and SMNVEV (reference sequence). V dropped 5 bases and J dropped 1; count of bases not matched to a gene: 8. CDR3 length: 16 amino acids. The CDR3 DNA reads TGTGCCAGCAGTCCGGGGACAGGGTTGGTCCAAGAGACCCAGTACTTC. Translation gives CASSPGTGLVQETQYF.

The chain has TRBV6-5 and TRBJ2-1; the match to TRBD2 covers 7 bases. Germline trimming cut 7 bases from V and 6 bases from J; bases unmatched to any gene: 6. CDR1 MNHEY and CDR2 SVGAGI come from the germline V gene. The CDR3 extends over 13 amino acids. The CDR3 DNA reads as TGTGCCAGCATCAACCTAGCGGCCAATGAGCAGTTCTTC. This encodes CASINLAANEQFF.

V usage is TRBV12-3 or TRBV12-4 and J usage is TRBJ2-5; weak D call: TRBD2 (6 bases). Trimming cost V 3 bases and J 9 bases, with 20 bases left between them. The length of the CDR3 is 15 residues. The CDR3 DNA follows: TGTGCCAGCAGTTTCGTGATTGGGACCACGGGGGCCCAGTACTTC. Amino acids: CASSFVIGTTGAQYF.

The J gene is TRBJ2-7, the V gene TRBV29-1, with D possibly matching TRBD1 (5 bases). Per germline, CDR1 SQVTM and CDR2 ANQGSEA. V was shortened by 2 bases and J by 2 bases, with 16 bases between the two germline ends. This CDR3 has 15 residues. CDR3 protein: CSVERVVQGTYEQYF. CDR3 coding DNA: TGCAGCGTTGAAAGGGTGGTGCAGGGCACCTACGAGCAGTACTTC.